Below are 20 T cell receptor beta chains sequenced from a single sample in a study of cytomegalovirus exposure and HLA in healthy donors. The primer mix had 60 Vbeta and 13 Jbeta primers. Some clones are missing from TCRdb's copy, which holds only in-frame ones; the method was immunoSEQ multiplex PCR. The table has about 140,000 clones, over 60% seen once. Material: PBMCs. All receptors derive from a man between 35 and 55 years old in good health and CMV-seronegative.

This clone occurred once. The chain employs TRBV28 and TRBJ2-5, with D possibly TRBD2 on 6 matching bases. The J call may be faulty, since TRBJ2-7 better matches the DNA end. This CDR3 has 15 residues. CDR1 MDHEN and CDR2 SYDVKM come from the germline V gene. CDR3 coding DNA: TGTGCCAGCAGTTTTCGTAGGACTAACACCTACGAGCAGTACTTC. It translates to CASSFRRTNTYEQYF.

The J gene is TRBJ2-1, the V gene TRBV5-4; 12 bases match TRBD2. The CDR3 runs to 17 residues. V shed 0 bases and J 9 bases; nucleotides not matched to a gene: 10. The germline gives CDR1 SGHNT, CDR2 YYREEE (reference sequence). The CDR3 nucleotides read TGTGCCAGCAGCTTGGATGGCCTAGCGGGGGGGCATAGTGAGCAGTTCTTC. This encodes CASSLDGLAGGHSEQFF.

The chain has TRBV11-1 and TRBJ2-7; TRBD1 matches 8 bases. Trimming cost V 6 bases and J 1 base; bases outside gene matches: 11. The CDR3 consists of 16 residues. The germline CDR1 and CDR2 sequences are SGHAT and FQDESV (reference sequence). CDR3 coding DNA: TGTGCCAGCAGTCCCTCCGTGGGGACAGGTTCCTACGAGCAGTACTTC. It translates to CASSPSVGTGSYEQYF. Drawing the rest from reference TRBV11-1 and TRBJ2-7, the complete variable domain is EAEVAQSPRYKITEKSQAVAFWCDPISGHATLYWYRQILGQGPELLVQFQDESVVDDSQLPKDRFSAERLKGVDSTLKIQPAELGDSAMYLCASSPSVGTGSYEQYFGPGTRLTVT.

CDR3 loop: CASSLVRGQGGVHGYTF. CDR3 nucleotide sequence: TGTGCCAGCAGCTTAGTCAGGGGGCAGGGCGGGGTACATGGCTACACCTTC. The genes are TRBV7-2 and TRBJ1-2; 8 bases match TRBD1. Trimming at V came to 1 base and at J to 6 bases, leaving 13 bases not matched to a gene. The length of the CDR3 is 17 residues. In germline, CDR1 is SGHTA, CDR2 FQGNSA. The full variable domain, with the rest looked up from reference TRBV7-2 and TRBJ1-2, is GAGVSQSPSNKVTEKGKDVELRCDPISGHTALYWYRQSLGQGLEFLIYFQGNSAPDKSGLPSDRFSAERTGGSVSTLTIQRTQQEDSAVYLCASSLVRGQGGVHGYTFGSGTRLTVV.

The rearrangement links TRBV28 to TRBJ1-2, with 7 bases lining up with TRBD1. Trimming at V came to 4 bases and at J to 2 bases, leaving 10 bases not matched to a gene. This CDR3 is built from 16 residues. Germline CDR1 and CDR2: MDHEN and SYDVKM. The CDR3 loop is CASSSPSGQRNYGYTF. CDR3 coding DNA: TGTGCCAGCAGTTCCCCCTCGGGACAGCGGAACTATGGCTACACCTTC.

Only one count was recorded for this clone. The chain uses TRBV27 and TRBJ2-6; 15 nucleotides agree with TRBD2. The CDR3 has 21 amino acids. V lost 6 bases and J lost 1; bases outside the gene matches: 13. Germline values: CDR1 MNHEY, CDR2 SMNVEV (reference sequence). The CDR3 sequence: CASRSAGLAGGQTSGANVLTF. The CDR3 DNA follows: TGTGCCAGCAGATCTGCCGGACTAGCGGGGGGGCAGACGTCTGGGGCCAACGTCCTGACTTTC.

This clone is deemed medium-sized. The chain joins TRBV7-2 to TRBJ2-1; D call uncertain. CDR3 size: 15 residues. Germline loops: CDR1 SGHTA, CDR2 FQGNSA. V shed 1 base and J shed 0 bases, with 7 bases lying between them. The CDR3, as DNA: TGTGCCAGCAGCTTAGTGGCAGGCTCCTACAATGAGCAGTTCTTC. It yields the protein CASSLVAGSYNEQFF.

The gene calls are TRBV11-2 and TRBJ1-2, with a tentative D call TRBD1 (5 bases). V lost 5 bases, J lost 4 bases, and 11 bases lay in between. From germline, CDR1 is SGHAT and CDR2 FQNNGV. The CDR3 sequence is 13 residues long. The CDR3 sequence is CASSGDSPYGYTF. The CDR3 DNA sequence: TGTGCCAGCAGCGGAGACAGTCCCTATGGCTACACCTTC. Using reference TRBV11-2 and TRBJ1-2 for the parts outside the CDR3, the full variable domain is EAGVAQSPRYKIIEKRQSVAFWCNPISGHATLYWYQQILGQGPKLLIQFQNNGVVDDSQLPKDRFSAERLKGVDSTLKIQPAKLEDSAVYLCASSGDSPYGYTFGSGTRLTVV.

V and J are TRBV5-1 and TRBJ2-7, with D hard to call. Germline lookup yields CDR1 SGHRS and CDR2 YFSETQ. This CDR3 has 13 residues. With 2 bases removed from V and 3 bases from J, the gap between germline ends came to 9 bases. In DNA form, the CDR3 reads TGCGCCAGCAGCTTTTTAGAAGACTACGAGCAGTACTTC. As protein: CASSFLEDYEQYF. The full variable domain, rest sourced from reference TRBV5-1 and TRBJ2-7, is KAGVTQTPRYLIKTRGQQVTLSCSPISGHRSVSWYQQTPGQGLQFLFEYFSETQRNKGNFPGRFSGRQFSNSRSEMNVSTLELGDSALYLCASSFLEDYEQYFGPGTRLTVT.

This chain connects TRBV5-1 to TRBJ2-7, with unresolved D. The CDR3 runs 14 residues. Germline loops: CDR1 SGHRS, CDR2 YFSETQ. The ends were cut back, 1 base at V and 5 bases at J, with 13 bases in the middle. The CDR3 loop reads CASSLILMGHEQYF. The CDR3 bases are TGCGCCAGCAGCTTGATCCTCATGGGCCACGAGCAGTACTTC. The full variable domain, rest sourced from reference TRBV5-1 and TRBJ2-7, is KAGVTQTPRYLIKTRGQQVTLSCSPISGHRSVSWYQQTPGQGLQFLFEYFSETQRNKGNFPGRFSGRQFSNSRSEMNVSTLELGDSALYLCASSLILMGHEQYFGPGTRLTVT.

The chain combines TRBV7-3 with TRBJ1-1, with a possible D match to TRBD1 (5 bases). Trimming pared 8 bases from V and 3 bases from J, leaving 19 bases between. This CDR3 has 15 residues. Germline loops: CDR1 SGHTA, CDR2 FQGTGA. The CDR3 is CASSMGRGPYTEAFF. DNA for the CDR3: TGTGCCAGCTCCATGGGGAGGGGACCTTACACTGAAGCTTTCTTT.

The genes are TRBV5-4 and TRBJ1-2, with D unclear. The CDR3 extends over 13 amino acids. Between the trimmed V and J ends, which lost 0 bases and 4 bases, there was a span of 7 bases. CDR1 is SGHNT, CDR2 YYREEE, per germline (reference sequence). The CDR3 DNA reads TGTGCCAGCAGCTTGGCAACAGTCTATGGCTACACCTTC. Translated, it gives CASSLATVYGYTF.

The rearrangement links TRBV7-8 to TRBJ1-4; TRBD1 matches at 9 bases. Germline V gives CDR1 SGHVS, CDR2 FQNEAQ. V lost 2 bases, J lost 5 bases, and 6 bases stayed unmatched. The CDR3 runs 16 residues. DNA of the CDR3: TGTGCCAGCAGCTTACCGGGACAGGGTGGAAATGAAAAACTGTTTTTT. Protein product: CASSLPGQGGNEKLFF.

The rearrangement joins TRBV7-6 to TRBJ2-3; 7 positions agree with TRBD2. The junction had 4 bases not matched to a gene; V was cut back by 3 bases and J by 4 bases. CDR1 and CDR2 from the germline V gene are SGHVS and FNYEAQ. The CDR3 covers 14 residues. The CDR3 protein is CASSLGGLSDTQYF. The CDR3 coding sequence is TGTGCCAGCAGCTTGGGAGGGCTCTCAGATACGCAGTATTTT.

The CDR3: CASSPPIGAGGLSYNEQFF. The DNA of the CDR3 is TGTGCCAGCTCACCACCGATTGGGGCGGGGGGCCTCTCCTACAATGAGCAGTTCTTC. The rearrangement uses TRBV18 and TRBJ2-1; TRBD2 aligns across 8 bases. J gave up 0 bases and V 0 bases, and 10 bases lay outside the gene matches. CDR3 size: 19 residues. Germline CDR1 and CDR2: KGHSH and LQKENI. The full variable domain, completed using reference TRBV18 and TRBJ2-1, is NAGVMQNPRHLVRRRGQEARLRCSPMKGHSHVYWYRQLPEEGLKFMVYLQKENIIDESGMPKERFSAEFPKEGPSILRIQQVVRGDSAAYFCASSPPIGAGGLSYNEQFFGPGTRLTVL.

J is TRBJ1-1 and V is TRBV7-8, with D perhaps TRBD1 (6 bases). The V gene lost 0 bases and the J gene lost 5 bases, with 13 bases spanning the gap. Germline CDR1 is SGHVS and CDR2 is FQNEAQ. This CDR3 comprises 15 residues. CDR3 protein: CASSLARDTGTEAFF. The CDR3 nucleotides are TGTGCCAGCAGCTTAGCCCGGGACACCGGGACTGAAGCTTTCTTT.

CDR3 bases: TGTGCCATAAACCCGGACTCCACCTACAATGAGCAGTTCTTC. Protein product: CAINPDSTYNEQFF. J is TRBJ2-1 and V is TRBV10-3; D is perhaps TRBD2 (5 bases). Germline V lookup: CDR1 ENHRY, CDR2 SYGVKD. This CDR3 contains 14 residues. V was cut by 9 bases and J by 2 bases, with 14 bases left in between.

V usage is TRBV4-2 and J usage is TRBJ2-1; D may be TRBD2 (6 bases). This CDR3 has 19 residues. Trimming cost V 3 bases and J 1 base, with 22 bases left between them. Germline values: CDR1 LGHNA, CDR2 YNFKEQ. The CDR3, as DNA: TGTGCCAGCAGCCACACGATGGGGGGTGTTAGCGAATCCTACAATGAGCAGTTCTTC. Amino acids: CASSHTMGGVSESYNEQFF.

V gene TRBV4-1 combines with J gene TRBJ2-3, with D perhaps TRBD2 (5 bases). The CDR3 is 15 residues long. V was trimmed by 4 bases and J by 4 bases, leaving 15 bases between them. Per germline, CDR1 MGHRA and CDR2 YSYEKL. The CDR3 loop is CASSLTNRGSDTQYF. In DNA form, the CDR3 reads TGCGCCAGCAGCCTTACAAATCGGGGTTCAGATACGCAGTATTTT.

V is TRBV5-4 and J is TRBJ2-3; D unresolved. The V and J ends lost 4 bases and 0 bases respectively, with 9 bases between them. This CDR3 is 14 amino acids long. From germline, CDR1 is SGHNT and CDR2 YYREEE (reference sequence). CDR3 region: CASSREVSTDTQYF. The CDR3, as DNA: TGTGCCAGCAGCAGAGAAGTTAGCACAGATACGCAGTATTTT.